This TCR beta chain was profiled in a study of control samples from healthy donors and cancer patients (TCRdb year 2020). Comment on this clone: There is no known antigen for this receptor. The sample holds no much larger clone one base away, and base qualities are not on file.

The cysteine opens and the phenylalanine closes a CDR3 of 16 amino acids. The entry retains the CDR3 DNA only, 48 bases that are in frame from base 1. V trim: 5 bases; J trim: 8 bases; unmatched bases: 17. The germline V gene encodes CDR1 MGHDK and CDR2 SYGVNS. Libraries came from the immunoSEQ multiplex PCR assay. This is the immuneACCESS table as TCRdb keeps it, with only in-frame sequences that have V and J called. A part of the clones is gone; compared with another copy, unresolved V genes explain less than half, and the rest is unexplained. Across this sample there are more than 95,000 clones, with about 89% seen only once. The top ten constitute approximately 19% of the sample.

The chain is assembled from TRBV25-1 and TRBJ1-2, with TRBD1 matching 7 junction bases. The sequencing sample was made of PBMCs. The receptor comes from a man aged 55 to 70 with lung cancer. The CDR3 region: CASSPTGQRSSYGYTF. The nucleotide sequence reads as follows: TGTGCCAGCAGTCCTACGGGACAGCGGTCATCCTACGGCTACACCTTC.